These T cell receptor beta chains were read from a single sample in a study of blood T cell repertoires in COVID-19. Clones were read by immunoSEQ multiplex PCR, and TCRdb kept only the in-frame ones, dropping some. The sample lists 100,000 to 150,000 clones; around 82% were seen once. Source material: peripheral blood. These receptors all come from a human donor in a cohort sampled during active COVID-19. Each CDR3 is given with its conserved first and last residue. The order of the fields is clone size, J gene, V gene, D gene, CDR3 protein, CDR3 DNA. A D gene is named only where the DNA matches it firmly. Clone size is stated in some rows and not others, as once, few, many or a class when expanded.

few	TRBJ1-5	TRBV7-8	-	CASSPRRGRDHQPQHF	TGTGCCAGCAGCCCTCGGCGGGGGCGAGATCATCAGCCCCAGCATTTT
-	TRBJ1-4	TRBV6-6	-	CASSQQLGFATNEKLFF	TGTGCCAGCAGTCAACAGCTTGGATTCGCAACTAATGAAAAACTGTTTTTT
-	TRBJ2-3	TRBV24-1	TRBD2	CATRLAGGSTDTQYF	TGTGCCACCCGACTAGCGGGGGGGAGCACAGATACGCAGTATTTT
many	TRBJ1-1	TRBV28	TRBD1	CASSSWTGLGTEAFF	TGTGCCAGCAGCTCCTGGACAGGGTTGGGCACTGAAGCTTTCTTT
-	TRBJ2-3	TRBV6-1	TRBD2	CASSEWGSGGQGDTQYF	TGTGCCAGCAGTGAATGGGGTAGCGGGGGCCAAGGAGATACGCAGTATTTT
-	TRBJ2-6	TRBV6-6	-	CASSYSGSGANVLTF	TGTGCCAGCAGTTACTCCGGTTCTGGGGCCAACGTCCTGACTTTC
-	TRBJ2-7	TRBV28	TRBD2	CASSLWTSGVGEQYF	TGTGCCAGCAGTTTATGGACTAGCGGGGTTGGCGAGCAGTACTTC
-	TRBJ1-5	TRBV25-1	-	CASSDPGNHQPQHF	TGTGCCAGCAGTGATCCAGGGAACCATCAGCCCCAGCATTTT
-	TRBJ2-7	TRBV19	-	CASSWGDTSYEQYF	TGTGCCAGTAGTTGGGGAGACACCTCCTACGAGCAGTACTTC
-	TRBJ2-5	TRBV5-1	-	CASSLGQKETQYF	TGCGCCAGCAGCTTGGGGCAGAAAGAGACCCAGTACTTC
-	TRBJ1-1	TRBV29-1	-	CSVRGLSNTEAFF	TGCAGCGTCCGGGGACTCTCGAACACTGAAGCTTTCTTT
-	TRBJ2-7	TRBV12-5	-	CASGSVYEQYF	TGTGCTAGTGGTTCAGTTTACGAGCAGTACTTC